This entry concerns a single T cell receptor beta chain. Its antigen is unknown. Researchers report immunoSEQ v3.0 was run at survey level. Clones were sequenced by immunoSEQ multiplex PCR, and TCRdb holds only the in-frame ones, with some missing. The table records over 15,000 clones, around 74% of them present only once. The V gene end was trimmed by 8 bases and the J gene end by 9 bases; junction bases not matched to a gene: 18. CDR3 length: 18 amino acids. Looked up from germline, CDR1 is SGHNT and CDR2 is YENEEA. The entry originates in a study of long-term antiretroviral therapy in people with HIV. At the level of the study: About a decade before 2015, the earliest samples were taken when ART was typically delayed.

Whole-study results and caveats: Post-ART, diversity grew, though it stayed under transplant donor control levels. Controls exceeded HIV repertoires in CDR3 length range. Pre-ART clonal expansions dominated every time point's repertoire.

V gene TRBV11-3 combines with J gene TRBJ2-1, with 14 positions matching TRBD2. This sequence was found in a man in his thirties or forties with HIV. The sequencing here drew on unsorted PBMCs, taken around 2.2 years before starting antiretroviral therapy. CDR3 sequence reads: CASAGGGLAGVPRGEQFF. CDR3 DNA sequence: TGTGCCAGCGCAGGAGGGGGACTAGCGGGAGTCCCCAGGGGTGAGCAGTTCTTC.